The 17 T cell receptor beta chains in this list originate from one sample, sequenced in a study of OX40 agonist ivuxolimab in advanced cancers. The repertoire was sequenced with immunoSEQ multiplex PCR; TCRdb's copy has only in-frame clones and lacks some. The data hold 30,000 or so clones, with roughly 80% observed a single time. The sequenced sample was CD4+ or CD8+ T cells sorted from blood, obtained in a trial of the OX40 agonist ivuxolimab. The receptors come from an adult with an advanced solid tumor such as melanoma, head and neck, liver or kidney cancer.

The CDR3 sequence is CASSQIESGSATYEQYF. The CDR3 nucleotides read TGCGCCAGCAGCCAAATAGAAAGCGGGAGCGCCACCTACGAGCAGTACTTC. The chain employs TRBV4-1 and TRBJ2-7; 8 bases are a match to TRBD2. V dropped 2 bases and J dropped 2; count of bases not matched to a gene: 11. CDR1 MGHRA and CDR2 YSYEKL come from the germline V gene. The CDR3 totals 17 residues.

This rearrangement joins TRBV27 to TRBJ1-1; 11 nucleotides agree with TRBD1. V gave up 8 bases and J gave up 11 bases; unmatched junction bases: 7. This CDR3 contains 12 residues. Germline-derived CDR1 and CDR2 are MNHEY and SMNVEV (reference sequence). The CDR3 DNA is TGTGCCAGCGGACAGGGGGCTCTCGGCGCTTTCTTT. Protein product: CASGQGALGAFF.

The chain carries TRBV5-8 and TRBJ1-5; weak D call: TRBD1 (5 bases). The CDR3 contains 16 residues. Trimming left V 2 bases short and J 11 bases short, with 23 bases between. Germline V gene data show CDR1 as SGHTS and CDR2 as YDEGEE. The CDR3 DNA reads as TGTGCCAGCAGCTTATCCTCCGGGACGGGATATGGGTCCCAGCATTTT. Amino acid sequence: CASSLSSGTGYGSQHF.

The chain couples TRBV6-6 to TRBJ2-7, with D possibly being TRBD1 or TRBD2 (5 bases each). Trimming cost V 8 bases and J 7 bases, with 12 bases left between them. The CDR3 is made up of 11 amino acids. Germline CDR1 and CDR2: MNHNY and SVGAGI (reference sequence). The CDR3 reads CASGDLREQYF. For the CDR3, the DNA is TGTGCCAGCGGGGACCTGCGGGAGCAGTACTTC.

This chain links TRBV7-9 with TRBJ1-2, with a tentative D call TRBD1 (5 bases). V lost 5 bases and J lost 7, with 14 bases in between. Germline V CDR1 and CDR2: SEHNR, FQNEAQ (reference sequence). The CDR3 has 13 residues. CDR3 in amino acids: CASSSGRGGGYTF. The CDR3 DNA is TGTGCCAGCAGCAGTGGACGCGGGGGTGGCTACACCTTC.

V and J are TRBV6-1 and TRBJ1-2, with D hard to call. Trimming removed 4 bases from V and 4 bases from J, with 10 bases in between. The CDR3 extends over 13 amino acids. Germline V gene data show CDR1 as MNHNS and CDR2 as SASEGT. The chain's CDR3 is CASSVGEPYGYTF. CDR3 coding DNA: TGTGCCAGCAGTGTCGGAGAGCCCTATGGCTACACCTTC.

V is TRBV7-8 and J is TRBJ1-5, with D unresolved. The CDR3 sequence is 16 residues long. Between the trimmed V and J ends, which lost 4 bases and 8 bases, there was a span of 21 bases. Germline lookup yields CDR1 SGHVS and CDR2 FQNEAQ. This chain's CDR3 is CASSSSRAKPEEPQHF. The CDR3 DNA reads as TGTGCCAGCAGCTCCTCCCGGGCCAAACCGGAGGAGCCCCAGCATTTT.

The rearrangement joins TRBV14 to TRBJ1-2, with a tentative D call TRBD1 (6 bases). The CDR3 covers 15 residues. Germline CDR1 and CDR2: SGHDN and FVKESK. Trimming shortened V by 1 base and J by 4 bases, and 13 bases separated the two germline ends. The CDR3 reads CASSQVGGYVYGYTF. CDR3 in DNA: TGTGCCAGCAGCCAAGTGGGGGGCTATGTCTATGGCTACACCTTC.

The chain uses TRBV13 and TRBJ2-7; no firm D call. The germline gives CDR1 PRHDT, CDR2 FYEKMQ (reference sequence). V dropped 0 bases and J dropped 0 bases, with 3 bases sitting between them. CDR3 length equals 13 residues. CDR3 sequence: CASSLGSSYEQYF. The CDR3 DNA reads as TGTGCCAGCAGCTTAGGGTCCTCCTACGAGCAGTACTTC.

This clone was picked up one time. This sample includes further DNA sequences coding for the same CDR3. The chain has TRBV7-6 and TRBJ1-1; no firm D call. This CDR3 region has 13 residues. V lost 1 base to trimming and J lost 1 base, with 4 bases between them. Germline V gene sequence: CDR1 SGHVS, CDR2 FNYEAQ. CDR3 residues: CASSLGENTEAFF. CDR3 bases: TGTGCCAGCAGCTTAGGGGAGAACACTGAAGCTTTCTTT.

The genes are TRBV18 and TRBJ1-1; 8 bases line up with TRBD1. J lost 4 bases, V lost 4 bases, and 8 bases had no gene match. In germline, CDR1 is KGHSH, CDR2 LQKENI. The CDR3 loop spans 15 amino acids. Written as DNA, the CDR3 is TGTGCCAGCTCACAGGGGGACAGGAGGTTCACTGAAGCTTTCTTT. Protein sequence: CASSQGDRRFTEAFF.

The chain is built from TRBV6-5 and TRBJ1-2; D call uncertain. V was shortened by 4 bases and J by 4 bases, with 16 bases between the two germline ends. In germline, CDR1 is MNHEY, CDR2 SVGAGI. CDR3 length equals 15 residues. The CDR3 protein is CASSLGSGHGYGYTF. CDR3 nucleotides: TGTGCCAGCAGTTTAGGGTCAGGTCACGGCTATGGCTACACCTTC.

This chain connects TRBV19 to TRBJ1-2; weak D call: TRBD1 (5 bases). This CDR3 has 12 residues. The germline gives CDR1 LNHDA, CDR2 SQIVND (reference sequence). The V end was cut by 5 bases, the J end by 3 bases, with 7 bases between. The CDR3 nucleotides read TGTGCCAGTAGTTGGGGGTACTATGGCTACACCTTC. Translation: CASSWGYYGYTF.

This chain uses TRBV7-9 with TRBJ2-5, with 7 bases aligning to TRBD2. CDR1 is SEHNR, CDR2 FQNEAQ, per germline (reference sequence). The CDR3 has 14 residues. The V and J ends lost 6 bases and 0 bases, in that order; junction bases with no gene match: 4. CDR3 amino acids: CASRRLADQETQYF. CDR3 nucleotide sequence: TGTGCCAGCAGACGTCTAGCGGACCAAGAGACCCAGTACTTC.

The chain is built from TRBV19 and TRBJ2-1; 11 bases align to TRBD2. Germline CDR1 reads LNHDA; CDR2 reads SQIVND (reference sequence). The CDR3 sequence is 15 residues long. Germline trimming cut 3 bases from V and 6 bases from J; bases unmatched to any gene: 4. Here the CDR3 reads CASSIGTSGLNEQFF. In DNA, the CDR3 is TGTGCCAGTAGTATCGGGACTAGCGGCCTCAATGAGCAGTTCTTC.

CDR3 bases: TGTGCCAGCAGCCCCATAATAGGGACCGGGGAGCTGTTTTTT. Residues: CASSPIIGTGELFF. The rearrangement links TRBV11-3 to TRBJ2-2; D gene ambiguous. With 5 bases removed from V and 5 bases from J, the gap between germline ends came to 12 bases. This CDR3 has 14 amino acids. CDR1 SGHNT and CDR2 YENEEA come from the germline V gene.

The chain uses TRBV28 and TRBJ2-1, with 9 bases lining up with TRBD1. V trimming: 3 bases; J trimming: 5 bases; junction bases outside the gene matches: 5. Germline V lookup: CDR1 MDHEN, CDR2 SYDVKM. This CDR3 spans 15 amino acids. This CDR3 reads CASSLDRGADNEQFF. The CDR3 region has the DNA TGTGCCAGCAGTTTGGACAGGGGAGCCGACAATGAGCAGTTCTTC.